A single sample gave rise to the 26 T cell receptor beta chains below, sequenced in a study of beta chain features in type 1 diabetes (dated by TCRdb to between 2018 and 2020). No antigens are known for them. Overall study results and their limits: Type 1 diabetes patients showed a moderate but significant shortening of TCRB CDR3 length in all four CD4+ subsets.

The library was prepared using the immunoSEQ multiplex PCR assay. The entire isolated RNA was reverse transcribed using the High Capacity cDNA Reverse Transcription Kit, and thus expressed TCRB transcripts were sequenced. TCRdb's version of the immuneACCESS table is confined to in-frame rearrangements and falls short of the full clone set. An unresolved V gene accounts for under half of the shortfall where checked; the remainder is of unknown origin. This sample comprises approximately 250,000 clones, roughly 16% of them detected only once. The ten largest clones represent approximately 0.086% of the sample. The sequenced material came from naive CD4+ T cells from blood. The cell subset or site label, as the study defines it: true naive CD4+ T cells. The receptors stem from a man aged 25-45 years with type 1 diabetes.

This clone was counted a few times. The chain joins TRBV7-8 to TRBJ2-7, with TRBD1 matching over 7 bases. Looked up from germline, CDR1 is SGHVS and CDR2 is FQNEAQ. J gave up 8 bases and V 5 bases, and 6 bases lay outside the gene matches. This CDR3 comprises 12 residues. Here the CDR3 DNA reads TGTGCCAGCAGCACCGAACAGGGGAAGCAGTACTTC. This encodes CASSTEQGKQYF.

A few counts support this clone. The same CDR3 also results from other DNA sequences found in this sample. The gene calls are TRBV29-1 and TRBJ1-1; D perhaps matches TRBD1 (6 bases). The CDR3 extends over 13 amino acids. Germline lookup yields CDR1 SQVTM and CDR2 ANQGSEA. The V end lost 4 bases, the J end lost 0 bases, and 9 bases lay between the germline ends. CDR3: CSVARGLNTEAFF. CDR3 DNA: TGCAGCGTTGCCAGGGGCCTGAACACTGAAGCTTTCTTT.

A few counts support this clone. The rearrangement links TRBV25-1 to TRBJ1-2; tentatively, D is TRBD1 (5 bases). Germline lookup yields CDR1 MGHDK and CDR2 SYGVNS. V lost 8 bases and J 2 bases, leaving 9 bases between the germline ends. The CDR3 is made up of 12 amino acids. The CDR3 sequence is CASRWGNYGYTF. DNA of the CDR3: TGTGCCAGCCGCTGGGGCAACTATGGCTACACCTTC.

This clone was observed a handful of times. V gene TRBV11-2 combines with J gene TRBJ2-1; TRBD2 matches 8 bases. The CDR3 runs to 15 residues. Germline-derived CDR1 and CDR2 are SGHAT and FQNNGV. The ends lost 2 bases at V and 7 bases at J; junction bases unmatched: 7. The CDR3 protein is CASSLMWPSGNEQFF. In DNA, the CDR3 is TGTGCCAGCAGCTTAATGTGGCCTAGCGGGAATGAGCAGTTCTTC.

A few counts support this clone. The J gene is TRBJ2-1, the V gene TRBV29-1; no reliable D call. The CDR3 loop spans 10 amino acids. Deletions cut 3 bases from V and 8 bases from J, with 5 bases between. Germline values: CDR1 SQVTM, CDR2 ANQGSEA. CDR3 in amino acids: CSVDRYEQFF. CDR3 DNA sequence: TGCAGCGTTGATAGGTATGAGCAGTTCTTC.

This chain uses TRBV25-1 with TRBJ2-1, with D possibly matching TRBD1 (6 bases). This CDR3 comprises 15 residues. V was trimmed by 4 bases and J by 0 bases, leaving 10 bases between them. Germline lookup yields CDR1 MGHDK and CDR2 SYGVNS. CDR3 sequence: CASSGGLFSYNEQFF. In nucleotides, the CDR3 is TGTGCCAGCAGTGGGGGGCTCTTCTCCTACAATGAGCAGTTCTTC. Filled out from reference TRBV25-1 and TRBJ2-1, the complete variable domain reads EADIYQTPRYLVIGTGKKITLECSQTMGHDKMYWYQQDPGMELHLIHYSYGVNSTEKGDLSSESTVSRIRTEHFPLTLESARPSHTSQYLCASSGGLFSYNEQFFGPGTRLTVL.

The chain combines TRBV7-2 with TRBJ2-2, with a weak D call TRBD1 (5 bases). The V and J ends lost 7 bases and 0 bases respectively, with 12 bases between them. The CDR3 length is 15 residues. The germline CDR1 and CDR2 sequences are SGHTA and FQGNSA. The chain's CDR3 is CASTMGHANTGELFF. The CDR3 nucleotides are TGTGCCAGCACCATGGGGCACGCGAACACCGGGGAGCTGTTTTTT.

The chain recombines TRBV7-3 with TRBJ2-7, with D perhaps TRBD2 (5 bases). The V and J ends lost 3 bases and 3 bases respectively, with 9 bases between them. Germline CDR1 SGHTA, CDR2 FQGTGA. The CDR3 totals 13 residues. CDR3 protein: CASSLASYYEQYF. CDR3 bases: TGTGCCAGCAGCTTGGCTAGCTACTACGAGCAGTACTTC.

This clone occurred a few times. The chain joins TRBV7-9 to TRBJ2-5; 11 bases map to TRBD1. There are 16 residues in the CDR3. Germline values: CDR1 SEHNR, CDR2 FQNEAQ (reference sequence). Unmatched junction bases numbered 7, after V lost 5 bases and J lost 2 bases. The CDR3 here is CASSTWTGGKQETQYF. The CDR3 nucleotides are TGTGCCAGCAGCACGTGGACAGGGGGCAAACAAGAGACCCAGTACTTC.

This clone has just a few counts. The chain combines TRBV29-1 with TRBJ2-7; tentatively, D is TRBD1 (6 bases). V lost 7 bases and J 2 bases, leaving 12 bases between the germline ends. In germline, CDR1 is SQVTM, CDR2 ANQGSEA. CDR3 length: 12 residues. The CDR3: CSGGTPTYEQYF. The CDR3 DNA reads as TGCAGCGGGGGGACACCAACCTACGAGCAGTACTTC.

There are a few counts of this clone. The chain couples TRBV29-1 to TRBJ2-2; 7 nucleotides agree with TRBD1. This CDR3 is 14 amino acids long. Germline CDR1 and CDR2: SQVTM and ANQGSEA. V lost 4 bases to trimming and J lost 2 bases; unmatched junction nucleotides: 4. CDR3 amino acids: CSVGGQINTGELFF. The CDR3 DNA follows: TGCAGCGTTGGGGGACAGATAAACACCGGGGAGCTGTTTTTT.

This clone was detected only a few times. The genes are TRBV7-2 and TRBJ2-5; no definite D call. In germline, CDR1 is SGHTA, CDR2 FQGNSA. V lost 3 bases and J 1 base, leaving 9 bases between the germline ends. This CDR3 is 14 amino acids long. The CDR3 protein is CASSFKAFQETQYF. In DNA form, the CDR3 reads TGTGCCAGCAGCTTTAAGGCCTTCCAAGAGACCCAGTACTTC.

In its sample, this clone was seen a few times. The rearrangement links TRBV9 to TRBJ2-7; TRBD1 matches 8 bases. Germline CDR1 and CDR2: SGDLS and YYNGEE. The CDR3 spans 14 residues. V dropped 0 bases and J dropped 3; count of bases not matched to a gene: 2. CDR3 in amino acids: CASSVGGTGYEQYF. Written as DNA, the CDR3 is TGTGCCAGCAGCGTAGGAGGGACAGGCTACGAGCAGTACTTC. Variable domain in full (rest from reference TRBV9 and TRBJ2-7): DSGVTQTPKHLITATGQRVTLRCSPRSGDLSVYWYQQSLDQGLQFLIQYYNGEERAKGNILERFSAQQFPDLHSELNLSSLELGDSALYFCASSVGGTGYEQYFGPGTRLTVT.

The rearrangement joins TRBV4-1 to TRBJ2-7, with D maybe TRBD2 (5 bases). The V and J ends lost 4 bases and 4 bases respectively, with 14 bases between them. CDR3 size: 14 residues. Germline-derived CDR1 and CDR2 are MGHRA and YSYEKL. The CDR3 loop is CASSPGLVAYEQYF. The CDR3 region has the DNA TGCGCCAGCAGCCCGGGGTTAGTAGCGTACGAGCAGTACTTC.

DNA of the CDR3: TGTGCCAGCAGTCCAGGACAGGGATCCTACAATGAGCAGTTCTTC. Translation: CASSPGQGSYNEQFF. This chain joins TRBV11-3 and TRBJ2-1; 8 nucleotides match TRBD1. The J segment lost 1 base and the V segment lost 6 bases, leaving 5 bases of the junction unmatched. From germline, CDR1 is SGHNT and CDR2 YENEEA. The CDR3 loop spans 15 amino acids.

This chain uses TRBV11-1 with TRBJ1-1, with 10 nucleotides matching TRBD1. Germline loops: CDR1 SGHAT, CDR2 FQDESV (reference sequence). The V segment lost 6 bases and the J segment 3 bases; nucleotides outside the gene matches: 4. The CDR3 contains 14 residues. CDR3: CASSSTGGYTEAFF. The DNA for the CDR3 is TGTGCCAGCAGTTCGACAGGGGGCTACACTGAAGCTTTCTTT. The variable domain in full, with the rest retrieved from reference TRBV11-1 and TRBJ1-1, is EAEVAQSPRYKITEKSQAVAFWCDPISGHATLYWYRQILGQGPELLVQFQDESVVDDSQLPKDRFSAERLKGVDSTLKIQPAELGDSAMYLCASSSTGGYTEAFFGQGTRLTVV.

This clone was detected a few times. The V and J genes are TRBV5-6 and TRBJ2-1, with TRBD2 identical over 10 bases. CDR1 and CDR2 from the germline V gene are SGHDT and YYEEEE. The CDR3 consists of 15 residues. V shed 4 bases, J shed 5 bases, and the junction held 6 bases outside the gene matches. Here the CDR3 DNA reads TGTGCCAGCAGCCTAGGACTAGCGGCCAACAATGAGCAGTTCTTC. This gives the protein CASSLGLAANNEQFF. Full variable domain (missing parts from reference TRBV5-6 and TRBJ2-1): DAGVTQSPTHLIKTRGQQVTLRCSPKSGHDTVSWYQQALGQGPQFIFQYYEEEERQRGNFPDRFSGHQFPNYSSELNVNALLLGDSALYLCASSLGLAANNEQFFGPGTRLTVL.

This clone was found a few times. The chain carries TRBV27 and TRBJ1-1; D might be TRBD1 (6 bases). V lost 5 bases, J lost 0 bases, and 13 bases lay in between. Germline V gives CDR1 MNHEY, CDR2 SMNVEV (reference sequence). The CDR3 extends over 15 amino acids. Here the CDR3 reads CASSTATGLNTEAFF. CDR3 nucleotides: TGTGCCAGCAGTACCGCGACAGGCTTGAACACTGAAGCTTTCTTT.

This clone was seen a few times. Other DNA sequences from this sample encode an identical CDR3 as well. The chain uses TRBV7-9 and TRBJ2-5; D is uncertain. Trimming took 1 base from V and 2 from J, leaving 2 bases between them. Germline lookup yields CDR1 SEHNR and CDR2 FQNEAQ (reference sequence). The CDR3 is 12 amino acids. The CDR3 bases are TGTGCCAGCAGCTTAGTTCAAGAGACCCAGTACTTC. This gives the protein CASSLVQETQYF.

The genes are TRBV4-1 and TRBJ1-2, with D hard to call. The CDR3 has 15 amino acids. Germline V lookup: CDR1 MGHRA, CDR2 YSYEKL. Trimming shortened V by 1 base and J by 8 bases, and 17 bases separated the two germline ends. CDR3 amino acids: CASSQGGFGVDGYTF. The CDR3 nucleotides read TGCGCCAGCAGCCAAGGGGGATTTGGGGTAGACGGCTACACCTTC.

This rearrangement joins TRBV30 to TRBJ2-5; 7 nucleotides line up with TRBD2. CDR3 size: 13 residues. Germline CDR1 GTSNPN, CDR2 SVGIG (reference sequence). The junction had 4 bases not matched to a gene; V was cut back by 4 bases and J by 2 bases. This CDR3 reads CAWTSGAQETQYF. In DNA form, the CDR3 reads TGTGCCTGGACTAGCGGAGCTCAAGAGACCCAGTACTTC.

For the CDR3, the DNA is TGCGCCAGCAGCCCCAAATCGGGACTAGCACGCAATGAGCAGTTCTTC. Its protein product is CASSPKSGLARNEQFF. The V call is TRBV4-3, the J call TRBJ2-1, with 9 bases that match TRBD2. CDR3 length: 16 amino acids. The germline V gene encodes CDR1 LGHNA and CDR2 YSLEER. The V gene end was trimmed by 4 bases and the J gene end by 6 bases; junction bases not matched to a gene: 10.

The chain combines TRBV7-2 with TRBJ2-7, with 7 bases that match TRBD2. The V gene's germline CDR1 is SGHTA and CDR2 FQGNSA. CDR3 length equals 16 residues. The junction had 12 bases not matched to a gene; V was cut back by 1 base and J by 6 bases. In nucleotides, the CDR3 is TGTGCCAGCAGCTTAGTTGCTAGCGGACTACCGGGCGAGCAGTACTTC. Translating it yields CASSLVASGLPGEQYF.

The chain combines TRBV30 with TRBJ2-3; weak D call: TRBD1 (6 bases). Germline CDR1 GTSNPN, CDR2 SVGIG (reference sequence). This CDR3 spans 13 amino acids. Deletions cut 3 bases from V and 2 bases from J, with 9 bases between. In nucleotides, the CDR3 is TGTGCCTGGAGCAGGGGAGACACAGATACGCAGTATTTT. It specifies CAWSRGDTDTQYF.

This clone was detected a few times. V usage is TRBV30 and J usage is TRBJ2-7; no definite D call. CDR1 is GTSNPN and CDR2 is SVGIG in the germline V gene (reference sequence). V lost 2 bases and J 6 bases, leaving 11 bases between the germline ends. The CDR3 sequence is 12 residues long. CDR3 loop: CAWSIGFGEQYF. DNA for the CDR3: TGTGCCTGGAGTATAGGGTTCGGCGAGCAGTACTTC.

The rearrangement links TRBV29-1 to TRBJ2-7; D may be TRBD1 or TRBD2 (5 bases each). There are 12 residues in the CDR3. V was shortened by 3 bases and J by 4 bases, with 10 bases between the two germline ends. Germline values: CDR1 SQVTM, CDR2 ANQGSEA. The CDR3 DNA is TGCAGCGTTGAGGGACCCGCGTACGAGCAGTACTTC. Translation gives CSVEGPAYEQYF.